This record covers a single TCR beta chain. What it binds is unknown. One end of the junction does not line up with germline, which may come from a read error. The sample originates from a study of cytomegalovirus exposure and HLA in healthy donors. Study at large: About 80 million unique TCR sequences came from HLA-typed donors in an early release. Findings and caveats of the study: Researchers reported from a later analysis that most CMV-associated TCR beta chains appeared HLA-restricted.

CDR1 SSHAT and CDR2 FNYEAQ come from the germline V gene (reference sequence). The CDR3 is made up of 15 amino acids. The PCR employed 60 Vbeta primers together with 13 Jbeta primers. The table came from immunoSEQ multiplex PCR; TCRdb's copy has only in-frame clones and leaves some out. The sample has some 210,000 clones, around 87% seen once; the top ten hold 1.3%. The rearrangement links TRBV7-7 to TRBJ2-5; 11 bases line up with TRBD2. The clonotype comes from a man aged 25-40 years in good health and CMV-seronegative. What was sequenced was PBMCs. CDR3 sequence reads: CASSLVAGGSETQYF. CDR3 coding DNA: TGTGCTAGCAGCTTAGTAGCGGGAGGGTCAGAGACCCAGTACTTC.